A selection of T cell receptor beta chains follows, all from one sample in a study of blood T cells in healthy people across ages. TCRdb analysed the 5' RACE reads with MiXCR anew, one entry per CDR3 protein. The table has 450,000 to 700,000 distinct CDR3 sequences, approximately 27% seen once. Sequencing input: blood. The receptors were sampled from a woman aged 65 to 85 in good health. Both conserved end residues are part of each CDR3. D genes are given only for firm matches. Rows may omit the clone size; those that give it use once, few, many or a size class.

NA	14	TRBV2	TRBJ2-7	few	CASSITYKGDEQYF	TGTGCCAGCAGTATTACGTACAAGGGGGACGAGCAGTACTTC
TRBD2	16	TRBV5-1	TRBJ2-1	few	CASSAQLAGNYNEQFF	TGCGCCAGCAGCGCCCAACTAGCGGGGAATTACAATGAGCAGTTCTTC
NA	15	TRBV7-9	TRBJ2-7	NA	CASSFPIGGKDEQYF	TGTGCCAGCAGCTTCCCGATTGGGGGGAAGGACGAGCAGTACTTC
NA	15	TRBV20-1	TRBJ2-1	few	CSARRPPLGYNEQFF	TGCAGTGCCAGGCGGCCACCCCTCGGATACAATGAGCAGTTCTTC
TRBD1	16	TRBV7-2	TRBJ1-1	many	CASSLALDRINTEAFF	TGTGCCAGCAGCTTAGCCCTGGACAGGATTAACACTGAAGCTTTCTTT
TRBD2	17	TRBV2	TRBJ2-2	few	CASSATSGALNTGELFF	TGTGCCAGCAGCGCGACTAGCGGGGCTTTGAACACCGGGGAGCTGTTTTTT
NA	14	TRBV4-3	TRBJ1-5	few	CASSQEILGVPQHF	TGCGCCAGCAGCCAAGAGATTCTCGGAGTGCCCCAGCATTTT
NA	14	TRBV20-1	TRBJ2-1	few	CSARRQALGGEQFF	TGCAGTGCTCGCAGACAGGCCCTGGGTGGTGAGCAGTTCTTC
TRBD1	16	TRBV18	TRBJ1-5	NA	CASSPRRTGENQPQHF	TGTGCCAGCTCACCTCGGAGAACAGGGGAAAACCAGCCCCAGCATTTT
NA	14	TRBV2	TRBJ2-5	few	CASSDRVRQETQYF	TGTGCCAGCAGTGACAGGGTGCGCCAAGAGACCCAGTACTTC
NA	17	TRBV7-2	TRBJ1-2	NA	CASSLIPGNQVGYGYTF	TGTGCCAGCAGCTTAATACCTGGCAATCAAGTTGGATATGGCTACACCTTC
NA	16	TRBV7-2	TRBJ2-6	few	CASSLVGGTGANVLTF	TGTGCCAGCAGCTTAGTCGGTGGAACTGGGGCCAACGTCCTGACTTTC
TRBD1	14	TRBV5-8	TRBJ2-2	few	CASSRQGVAGELFF	TGTGCCAGCAGCCGACAGGGGGTCGCCGGGGAGCTGTTTTTT
NA	13	TRBV29-1	TRBJ2-2	NA	CSVDRSNTGELFF	TGCAGCGTTGACAGGTCGAACACCGGGGAGCTGTTTTTT
TRBD1	13	TRBV29-1	TRBJ1-1	NA	CSVAQGVNTEAFF	TGCAGCGTCGCCCAGGGGGTGAACACTGAAGCTTTCTTT
NA	12	TRBV6-2/TRBV6-3	TRBJ2-3	few	CASRDFTDTQYF	TGTGCCAGCCGGGACTTCACAGATACGCAGTATTTT
TRBD1	14	TRBV7-9	TRBJ2-5	many	CASSPGTGIETQYF	TGTGCCAGCAGCCCCGGGACAGGGATAGAGACCCAGTACTTC
TRBD1	13	TRBV12-3/TRBV12-4	TRBJ1-2	NA	CASNHRGDYGYTF	TGTGCCAGCAACCACAGGGGGGACTATGGCTACACCTTC
NA	13	TRBV20-1	TRBJ1-4	NA	CSAQGDGNEKLFF	TGCAGTGCTCAAGGGGATGGGAATGAAAAACTGTTTTTT
TRBD1	15	TRBV24-1	TRBJ2-7	NA	CATSVGQGAPYEQYF	TGTGCCACCAGTGTCGGACAGGGGGCCCCCTACGAGCAGTACTTC
TRBD1	15	TRBV12-3/TRBV12-4	TRBJ1-4	few	CASSPNTGGSEKLFF	TGTGCCAGCAGTCCTAACACAGGGGGCTCTGAAAAACTGTTTTTT
NA	12	TRBV7-9	TRBJ2-7	NA	CASSDIEGRQYF	TGTGCCAGCAGCGATATAGAGGGACGGCAGTACTTC
NA	17	TRBV5-1	TRBJ2-2	NA	CASSRNLRESNTGELFF	TGCGCCAGCAGCCGGAACCTAAGGGAATCGAACACCGGGGAGCTGTTTTTT
TRBD2	14	TRBV29-1	TRBJ2-3	few	CSVDGGGAWDTQYF	TGCAGCGTTGACGGCGGGGGGGCCTGGGATACGCAGTATTTT
NA	16	TRBV11-3	TRBJ2-2	few	CASSWTGTLGTGELFF	TGTGCCAGCAGTTGGACCGGGACCCTAGGGACCGGGGAGCTGTTTTTT
NA	14	TRBV14	TRBJ1-1	NA	CASSSTGTITEAFF	TGTGCCAGCAGCTCTACGGGGACTATCACTGAAGCTTTCTTT
TRBD1	17	TRBV5-1	TRBJ1-4	NA	CASSLGGGQGASEKLFF	TGCGCCAGCAGCTTGGGCGGGGGACAGGGAGCAAGCGAAAAACTGTTTTTT
NA	13	TRBV20-1	TRBJ1-2	NA	CSAADTDNYGYTF	TGCAGTGCTGCGGACACCGATAACTATGGCTACACCTTC
TRBD1	15	TRBV7-9	TRBJ1-4	NA	CASSLRQGVTEKLFF	TGTGCCAGCAGCCTTAGACAGGGTGTTACCGAAAAACTGTTTTTT
NA	15	TRBV3-1	TRBJ1-4	NA	CASSQQDSYNEKLFF	TGTGCCAGCAGCCAGCAGGACAGTTACAATGAAAAACTGTTTTTT
NA	15	TRBV6-2/TRBV6-3	TRBJ1-1	NA	CASTERTRKNTEAFF	TGTGCCAGCACCGAGCGAACCAGGAAAAACACTGAAGCTTTCTTT
TRBD1	14	TRBV6-5	TRBJ2-5	NA	CASSYGGQQETQYF	TGTGCCAGCAGTTACGGGGGACAGCAAGAGACCCAGTACTTC
TRBD1	15	TRBV7-9	TRBJ1-1	few	CASTDRGPLITEAFF	TGTGCCAGCACGGACAGGGGCCCTTTGATCACTGAAGCTTTCTTT
NA	13	TRBV4-3	TRBJ2-5	once	CASSQDLGQTQHF	TGCGCCAGCAGCCAAGATTTGGGCCAGACCCAGCACTTC
NA	15	TRBV20-1	TRBJ1-1	many	CSARDFSRGITEAFF	TGCAGTGCTAGAGATTTCAGTCGGGGCATCACTGAAGCTTTCTTT
TRBD2	16	TRBV20-1	TRBJ2-1	NA	CSAREQAGGSYNEQFF	TGCAGTGCACGAGAGCAAGCGGGGGGCTCCTACAATGAGCAGTTCTTC
TRBD1	13	TRBV10-3	TRBJ2-7	many	CAISPDRDYEQYF	TGTGCCATCAGTCCCGACAGGGACTACGAGCAGTACTTC
NA	16	TRBV27	TRBJ2-3	many	CASSPQAVTITDTQYF	TGTGCCAGCAGTCCCCAAGCAGTTACTATCACAGATACGCAGTATTTT
TRBD1	15	TRBV5-1	TRBJ1-1	NA	CASSSGQREGTEAFF	TGCGCCAGCAGCTCGGGACAGAGGGAGGGCACTGAAGCTTTCTTT